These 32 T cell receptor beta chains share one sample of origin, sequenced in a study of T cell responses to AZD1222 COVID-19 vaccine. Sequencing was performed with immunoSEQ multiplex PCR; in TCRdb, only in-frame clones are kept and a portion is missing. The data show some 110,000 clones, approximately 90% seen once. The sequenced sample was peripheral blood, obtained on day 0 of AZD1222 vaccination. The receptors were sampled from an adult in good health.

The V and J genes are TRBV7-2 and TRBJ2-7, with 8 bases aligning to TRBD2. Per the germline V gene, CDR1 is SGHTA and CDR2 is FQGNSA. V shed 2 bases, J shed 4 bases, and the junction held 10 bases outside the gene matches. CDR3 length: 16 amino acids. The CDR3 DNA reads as TGTGCCAGCAGCTTATCCCTCAGCGGGAGTGGGTACGAGCAGTACTTC. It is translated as CASSLSLSGSGYEQYF.

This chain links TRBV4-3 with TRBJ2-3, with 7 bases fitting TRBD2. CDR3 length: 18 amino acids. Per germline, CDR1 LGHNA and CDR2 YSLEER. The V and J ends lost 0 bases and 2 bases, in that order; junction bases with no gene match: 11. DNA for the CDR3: TGCGCCAGCAGCCAAGATTTGGGGACTACGACCTTCACAGATACGCAGTATTTT. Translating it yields CASSQDLGTTTFTDTQYF.

The CDR3 here is CASTLRTGIGEQFF. CDR3 sequence (DNA): TGTGCCAGCACCCTACGGACAGGGATCGGTGAGCAGTTCTTC. The chain employs TRBV21-1 and TRBJ2-1; the table's TRBD1 call for D was not verified on the DNA. TRBV21-1 has pseudogene status. This CDR3 region has 14 residues.

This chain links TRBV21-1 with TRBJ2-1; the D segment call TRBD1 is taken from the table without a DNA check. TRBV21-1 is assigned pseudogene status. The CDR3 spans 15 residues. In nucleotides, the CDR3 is TGTGCCAGCAGCAAAGAGGAGACAGGATTCAATGAGCAGTTCTTC. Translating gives CASSKEETGFNEQFF.

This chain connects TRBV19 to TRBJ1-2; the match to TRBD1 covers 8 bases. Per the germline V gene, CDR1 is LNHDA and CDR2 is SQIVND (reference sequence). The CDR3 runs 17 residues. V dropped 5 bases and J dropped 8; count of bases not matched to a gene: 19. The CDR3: CASSVSGHLQGQEGYTF. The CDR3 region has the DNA TGTGCCAGTAGTGTCTCTGGGCACTTGCAGGGACAGGAAGGCTACACCTTC.

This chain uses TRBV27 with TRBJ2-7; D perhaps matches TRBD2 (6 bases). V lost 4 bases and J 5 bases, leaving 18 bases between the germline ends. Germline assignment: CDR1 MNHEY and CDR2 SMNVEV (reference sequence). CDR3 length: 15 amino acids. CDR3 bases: TGTGCCAGCAGTTCCGAGCCCGGGACTGAGCACGAGCAGTACTTC. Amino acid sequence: CASSSEPGTEHEQYF.

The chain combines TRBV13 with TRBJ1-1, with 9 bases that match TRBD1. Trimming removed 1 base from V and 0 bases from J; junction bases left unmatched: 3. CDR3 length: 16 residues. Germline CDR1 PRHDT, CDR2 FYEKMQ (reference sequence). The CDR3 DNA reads TGTGCCAGCAGCTTAGACGGGACAGGGATGAACACTGAAGCTTTCTTT. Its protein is CASSLDGTGMNTEAFF.

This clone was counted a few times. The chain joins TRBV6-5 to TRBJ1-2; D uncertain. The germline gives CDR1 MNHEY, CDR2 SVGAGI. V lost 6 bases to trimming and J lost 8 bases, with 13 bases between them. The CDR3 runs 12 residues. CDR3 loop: CASSPTGYGYTF. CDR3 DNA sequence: TGTGCCAGCAGCCCGACGGGGTACGGCTACACCTTC.

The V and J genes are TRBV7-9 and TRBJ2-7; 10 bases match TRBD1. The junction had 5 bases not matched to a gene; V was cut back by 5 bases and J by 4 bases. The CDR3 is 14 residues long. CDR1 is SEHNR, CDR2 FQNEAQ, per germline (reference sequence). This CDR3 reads CASSGDRGRYEQYF. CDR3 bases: TGTGCCAGCAGCGGCGACAGGGGGCGATACGAGCAGTACTTC.

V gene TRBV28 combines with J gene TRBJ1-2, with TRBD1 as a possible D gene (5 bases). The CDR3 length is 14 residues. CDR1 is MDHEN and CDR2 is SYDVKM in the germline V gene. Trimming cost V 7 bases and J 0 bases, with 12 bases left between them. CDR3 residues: CASTKGTSNYGYTF. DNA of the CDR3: TGTGCCAGCACCAAAGGGACCTCTAACTATGGCTACACCTTC.

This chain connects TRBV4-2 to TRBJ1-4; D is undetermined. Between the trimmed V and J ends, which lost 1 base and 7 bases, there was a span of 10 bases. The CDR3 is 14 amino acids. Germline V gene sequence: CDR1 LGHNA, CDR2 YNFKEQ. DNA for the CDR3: TGTGCCAGCAGCCAAGGTTTGGACGGTGAAAAACTGTTTTTT. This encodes CASSQGLDGEKLFF.

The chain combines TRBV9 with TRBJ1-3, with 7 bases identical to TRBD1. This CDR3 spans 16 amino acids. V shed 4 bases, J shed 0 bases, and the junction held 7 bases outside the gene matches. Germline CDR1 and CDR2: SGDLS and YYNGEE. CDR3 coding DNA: TGTGCCAGCAGCAGATCGGGACAGATCTCTGGAAACACCATATATTTT. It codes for CASSRSGQISGNTIYF.

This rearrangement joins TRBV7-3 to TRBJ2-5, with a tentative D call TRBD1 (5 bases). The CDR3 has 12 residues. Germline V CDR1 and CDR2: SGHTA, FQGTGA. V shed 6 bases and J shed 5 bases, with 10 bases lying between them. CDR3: CASSDSGETQYF. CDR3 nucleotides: TGTGCCAGCAGTGACAGTGGGGAGACCCAGTACTTC.

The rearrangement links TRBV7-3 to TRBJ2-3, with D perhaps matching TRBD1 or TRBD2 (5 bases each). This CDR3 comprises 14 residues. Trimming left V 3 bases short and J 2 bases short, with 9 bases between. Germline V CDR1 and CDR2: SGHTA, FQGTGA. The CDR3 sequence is CASSLGTVTDTQYF. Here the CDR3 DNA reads TGTGCCAGCAGCTTGGGGACGGTCACAGATACGCAGTATTTT.

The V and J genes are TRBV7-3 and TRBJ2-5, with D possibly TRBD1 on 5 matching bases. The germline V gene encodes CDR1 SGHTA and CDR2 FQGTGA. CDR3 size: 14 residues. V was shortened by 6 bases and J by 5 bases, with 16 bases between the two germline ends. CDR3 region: CASSPNQGWETQYF. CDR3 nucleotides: TGTGCCAGCAGTCCGAATCAGGGCTGGGAGACCCAGTACTTC.

The CDR3 region has the DNA TGTGCCAGCAGTTCCCCCGGGACTGCCTCCTACGAGCAGTACTTC. Translated, it gives CASSSPGTASYEQYF. The rearrangement joins TRBV6-5 to TRBJ2-7; perhaps TRBD2 as D (6 bases). The V end lost 4 bases, the J end lost 0 bases, and 13 bases lay between the germline ends. This CDR3 region has 15 residues. The germline V gene has CDR1 MNHEY and CDR2 SVGAGI.

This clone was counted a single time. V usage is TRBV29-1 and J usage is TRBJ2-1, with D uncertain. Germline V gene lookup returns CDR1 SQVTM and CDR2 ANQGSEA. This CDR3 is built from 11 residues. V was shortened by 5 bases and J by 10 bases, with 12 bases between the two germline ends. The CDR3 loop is CSVKAGAEQFF. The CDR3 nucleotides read TGCAGCGTTAAGGCAGGAGCGGAGCAGTTCTTC.

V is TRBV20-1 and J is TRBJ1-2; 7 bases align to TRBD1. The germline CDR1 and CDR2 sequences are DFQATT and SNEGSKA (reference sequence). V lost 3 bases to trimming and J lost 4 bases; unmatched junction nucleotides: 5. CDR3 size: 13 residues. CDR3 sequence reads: CSASGQEGYGYTF. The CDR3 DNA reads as TGCAGTGCTAGTGGACAGGAGGGCTATGGCTACACCTTC.

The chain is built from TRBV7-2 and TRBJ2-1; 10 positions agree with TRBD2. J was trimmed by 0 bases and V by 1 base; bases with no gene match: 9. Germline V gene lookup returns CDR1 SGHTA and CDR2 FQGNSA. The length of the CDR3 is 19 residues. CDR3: CASSLGPTSGMGSYNEQFF. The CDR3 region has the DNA TGTGCCAGCAGCTTAGGCCCCACTAGCGGGATGGGCTCCTACAATGAGCAGTTCTTC.

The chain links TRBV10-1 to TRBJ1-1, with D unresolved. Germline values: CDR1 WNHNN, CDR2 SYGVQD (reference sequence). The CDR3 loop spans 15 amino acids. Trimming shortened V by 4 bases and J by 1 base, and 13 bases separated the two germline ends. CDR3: CASSVGGIGNTEAFF. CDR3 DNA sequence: TGCGCCAGCAGTGTAGGAGGGATTGGGAACACTGAAGCTTTCTTT.

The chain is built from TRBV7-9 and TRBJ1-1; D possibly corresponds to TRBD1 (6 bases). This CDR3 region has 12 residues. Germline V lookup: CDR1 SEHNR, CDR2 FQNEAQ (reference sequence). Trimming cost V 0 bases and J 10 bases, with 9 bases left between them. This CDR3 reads CASSLAGATAFF. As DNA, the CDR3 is TGTGCCAGCAGCTTAGCGGGGGCGACAGCTTTCTTT.

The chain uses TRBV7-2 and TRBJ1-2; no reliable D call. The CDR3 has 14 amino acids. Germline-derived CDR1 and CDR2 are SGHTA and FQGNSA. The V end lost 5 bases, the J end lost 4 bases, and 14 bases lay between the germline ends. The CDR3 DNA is TGTGCCAGCAGCCCAAGCCGGGCCTTCTATGGCTACACCTTC. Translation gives CASSPSRAFYGYTF.

In nucleotides, the CDR3 is TGTGCCAGCAGCTTAGCGCTTGGTAGCGGGAGTGATACGCAGTATTTT. Translated, it gives CASSLALGSGSDTQYF. V is TRBV7-2 and J is TRBJ2-3, with 9 bases matching TRBD2. J lost 6 bases, V lost 0 bases, and 7 bases had no gene match. This CDR3 is 16 amino acids long. Germline CDR1 reads SGHTA; CDR2 reads FQGNSA.

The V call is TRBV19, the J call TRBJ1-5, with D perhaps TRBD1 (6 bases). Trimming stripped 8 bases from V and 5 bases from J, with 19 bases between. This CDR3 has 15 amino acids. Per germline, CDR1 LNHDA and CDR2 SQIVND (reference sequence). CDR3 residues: CASRRLGGGDQPQHF. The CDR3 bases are TGTGCCAGTCGGCGCCTGGGGGGCGGTGATCAGCCCCAGCATTTT.

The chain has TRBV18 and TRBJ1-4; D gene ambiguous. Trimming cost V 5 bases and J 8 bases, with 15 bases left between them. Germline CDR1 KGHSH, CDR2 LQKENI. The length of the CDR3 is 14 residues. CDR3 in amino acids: CASSDQQRYEKLFF. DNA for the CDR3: TGTGCCAGCTCAGATCAGCAGCGGTACGAAAAACTGTTTTTT.

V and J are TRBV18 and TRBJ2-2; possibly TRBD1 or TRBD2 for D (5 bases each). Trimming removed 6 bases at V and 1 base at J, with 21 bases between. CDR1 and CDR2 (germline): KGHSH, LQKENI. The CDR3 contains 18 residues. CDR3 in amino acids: CASSQLNVRGWNTGELFF. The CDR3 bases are TGTGCCAGCTCCCAACTTAATGTGAGGGGCTGGAACACCGGGGAGCTGTTTTTT.

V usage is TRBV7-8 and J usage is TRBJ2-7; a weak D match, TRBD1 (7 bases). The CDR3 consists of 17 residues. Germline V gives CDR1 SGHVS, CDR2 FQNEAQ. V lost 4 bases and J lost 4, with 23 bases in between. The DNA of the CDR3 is TGTGCCAGCAGCTCCAATCGGAGGGGGCGAATACTTTACGAGCAGTACTTC. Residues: CASSSNRRGRILYEQYF.

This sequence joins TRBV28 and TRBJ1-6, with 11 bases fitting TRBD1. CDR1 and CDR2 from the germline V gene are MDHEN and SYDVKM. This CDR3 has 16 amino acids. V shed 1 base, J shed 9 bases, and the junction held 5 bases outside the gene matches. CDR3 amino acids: CASSLLDRGLFSPLHF. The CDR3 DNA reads TGTGCCAGCAGTTTATTGGACAGGGGGCTCTTTTCACCCCTCCACTTT.

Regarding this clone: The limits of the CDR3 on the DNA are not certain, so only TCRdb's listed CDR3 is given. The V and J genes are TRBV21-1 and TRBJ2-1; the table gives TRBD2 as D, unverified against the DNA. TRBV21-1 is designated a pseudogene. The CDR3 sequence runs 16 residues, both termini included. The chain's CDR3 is CASSKVASGSLNEQFF.

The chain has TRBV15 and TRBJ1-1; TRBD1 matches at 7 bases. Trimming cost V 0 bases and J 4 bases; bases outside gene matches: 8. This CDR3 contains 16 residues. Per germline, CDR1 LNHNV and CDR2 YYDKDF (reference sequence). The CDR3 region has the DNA TGTGCCACCAGCAGAGATCACAGGGGAGCAGGCACTGAAGCTTTCTTT. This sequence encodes CATSRDHRGAGTEAFF.

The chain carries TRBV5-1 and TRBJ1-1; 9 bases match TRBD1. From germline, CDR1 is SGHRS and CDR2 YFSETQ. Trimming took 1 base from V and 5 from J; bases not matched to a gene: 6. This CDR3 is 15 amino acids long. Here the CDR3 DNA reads TGCGCCAGCAGCTTGAACCGGGACAGGGTGACTGAAGCTTTCTTT. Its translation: CASSLNRDRVTEAFF.

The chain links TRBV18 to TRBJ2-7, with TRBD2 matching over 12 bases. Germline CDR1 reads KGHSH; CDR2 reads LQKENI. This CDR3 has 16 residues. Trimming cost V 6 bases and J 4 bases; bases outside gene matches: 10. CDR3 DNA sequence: TGTGCCAGCTCGACCCAACTAGCGGGAGGAGGTTACGAGCAGTACTTC. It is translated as CASSTQLAGGGYEQYF.